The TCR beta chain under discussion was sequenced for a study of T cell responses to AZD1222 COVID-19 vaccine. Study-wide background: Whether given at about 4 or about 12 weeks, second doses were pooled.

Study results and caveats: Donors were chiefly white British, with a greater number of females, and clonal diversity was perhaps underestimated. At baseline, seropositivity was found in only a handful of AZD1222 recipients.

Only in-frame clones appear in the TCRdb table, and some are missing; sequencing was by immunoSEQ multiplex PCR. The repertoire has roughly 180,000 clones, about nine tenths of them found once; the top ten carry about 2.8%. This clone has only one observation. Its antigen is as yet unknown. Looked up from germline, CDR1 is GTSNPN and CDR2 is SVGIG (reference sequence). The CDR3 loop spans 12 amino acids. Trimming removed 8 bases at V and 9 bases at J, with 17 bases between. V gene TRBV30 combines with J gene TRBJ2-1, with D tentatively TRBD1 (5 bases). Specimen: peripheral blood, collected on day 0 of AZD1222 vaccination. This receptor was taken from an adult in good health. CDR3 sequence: CASQGFRSEQFF. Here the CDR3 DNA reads TGTGCCAGCCAGGGATTCCGGAGTGAGCAGTTCTTC.